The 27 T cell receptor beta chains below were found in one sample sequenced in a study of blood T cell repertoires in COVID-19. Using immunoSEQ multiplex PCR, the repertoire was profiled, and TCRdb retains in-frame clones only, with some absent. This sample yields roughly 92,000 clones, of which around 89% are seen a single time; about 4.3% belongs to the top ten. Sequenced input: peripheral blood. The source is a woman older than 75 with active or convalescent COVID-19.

CDR3 nucleotides: TGTGCCAGCAGTTCAACCTCCCGGGACAGTAATGAAAAACTGTTTTTT. Translation gives CASSSTSRDSNEKLFF. The chain carries TRBV28 and TRBJ1-4; 7 nucleotides match TRBD1. CDR1 and CDR2 (germline): MDHEN, SYDVKM. The CDR3 covers 16 residues. The V segment lost 4 bases and the J segment 4 bases; nucleotides outside the gene matches: 9.

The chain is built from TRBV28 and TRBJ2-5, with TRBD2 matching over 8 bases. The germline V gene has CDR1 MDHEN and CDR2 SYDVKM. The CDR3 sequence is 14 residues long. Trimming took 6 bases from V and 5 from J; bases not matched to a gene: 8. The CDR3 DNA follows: TGTGCCAGCAGATCCAGCGGGAGCGGGGAGACCCAGTACTTC. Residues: CASRSSGSGETQYF.

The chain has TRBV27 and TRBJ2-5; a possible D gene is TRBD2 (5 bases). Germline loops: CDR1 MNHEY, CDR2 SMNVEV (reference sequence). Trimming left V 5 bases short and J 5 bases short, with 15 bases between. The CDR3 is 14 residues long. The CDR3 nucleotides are TGTGCCAGCAGTCGACAAGGAGGTAGGGAGACCCAGTACTTC. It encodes CASSRQGGRETQYF.

CDR3 amino acids: CASSLVKRGPGEQYF. Here the CDR3 DNA reads TGTGCCAGCAGCTTGGTTAAGCGGGGCCCTGGGGAGCAGTACTTC. The gene calls are TRBV5-6 and TRBJ2-7, with TRBD2 matching over 7 bases. V shed 0 bases and J 7 bases; nucleotides not matched to a gene: 10. The CDR3 is 15 amino acids. The germline V gene has CDR1 SGHDT and CDR2 YYEEEE.

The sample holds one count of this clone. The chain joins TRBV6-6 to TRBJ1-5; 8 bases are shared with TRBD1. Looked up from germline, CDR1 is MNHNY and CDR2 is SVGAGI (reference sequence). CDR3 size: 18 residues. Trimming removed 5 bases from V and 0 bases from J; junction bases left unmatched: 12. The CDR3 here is CASSPQGQAFYSNQPQHF. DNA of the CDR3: TGTGCCAGCAGTCCCCAGGGACAGGCGTTCTATAGCAATCAGCCCCAGCATTTT.

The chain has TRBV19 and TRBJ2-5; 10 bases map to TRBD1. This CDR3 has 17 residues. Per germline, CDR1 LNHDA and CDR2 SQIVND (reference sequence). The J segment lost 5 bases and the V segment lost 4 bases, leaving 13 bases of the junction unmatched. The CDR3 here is CASSTPVTGGVFETQYF. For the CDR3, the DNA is TGTGCCAGTAGTACGCCTGTGACAGGGGGCGTTTTTGAGACCCAGTACTTC.

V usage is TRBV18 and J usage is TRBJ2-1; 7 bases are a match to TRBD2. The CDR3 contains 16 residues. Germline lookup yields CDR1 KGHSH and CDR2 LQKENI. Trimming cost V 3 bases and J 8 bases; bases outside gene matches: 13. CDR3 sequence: CASSPQTSRDPHEQFF. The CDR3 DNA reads TGTGCCAGCTCACCCCAGACTAGCCGGGACCCCCATGAGCAGTTCTTC.

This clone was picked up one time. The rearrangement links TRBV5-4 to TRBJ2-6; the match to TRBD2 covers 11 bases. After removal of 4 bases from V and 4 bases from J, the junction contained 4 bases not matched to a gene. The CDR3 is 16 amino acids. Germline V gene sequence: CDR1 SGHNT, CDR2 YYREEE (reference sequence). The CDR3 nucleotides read TGTGCCAGCAGCACTGGACTAGCGGGCGGGGCCAACGTCCTGACTTTC. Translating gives CASSTGLAGGANVLTF.

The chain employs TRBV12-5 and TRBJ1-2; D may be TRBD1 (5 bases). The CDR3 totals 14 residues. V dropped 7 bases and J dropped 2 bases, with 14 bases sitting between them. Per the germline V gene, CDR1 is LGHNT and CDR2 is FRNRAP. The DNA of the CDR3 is TGTGCTAGTGCTCCGTCCGGGGGAAACTATGGCTACACCTTC. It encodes CASAPSGGNYGYTF.

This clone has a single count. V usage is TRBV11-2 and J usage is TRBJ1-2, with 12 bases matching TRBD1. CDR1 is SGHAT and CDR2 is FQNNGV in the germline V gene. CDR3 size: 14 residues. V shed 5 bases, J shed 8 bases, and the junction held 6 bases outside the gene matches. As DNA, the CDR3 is TGTGCCAGCAGCCCCGGGACAGGGGGCTGGGGCTACACCTTC. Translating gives CASSPGTGGWGYTF.

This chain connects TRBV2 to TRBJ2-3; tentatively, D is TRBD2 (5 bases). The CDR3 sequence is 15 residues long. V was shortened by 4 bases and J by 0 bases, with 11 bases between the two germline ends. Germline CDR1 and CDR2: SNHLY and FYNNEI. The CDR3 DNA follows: TGTGCCAGCAGTGGAGGGTACTCTAGCACAGATACGCAGTATTTT. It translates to CASSGGYSSTDTQYF.

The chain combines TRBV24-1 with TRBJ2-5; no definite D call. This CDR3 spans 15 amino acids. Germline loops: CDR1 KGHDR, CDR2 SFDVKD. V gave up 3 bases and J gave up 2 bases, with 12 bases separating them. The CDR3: CATSDPRHLQETQYF. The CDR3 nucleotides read TGTGCCACCAGTGATCCCCGACACTTACAAGAGACCCAGTACTTC.

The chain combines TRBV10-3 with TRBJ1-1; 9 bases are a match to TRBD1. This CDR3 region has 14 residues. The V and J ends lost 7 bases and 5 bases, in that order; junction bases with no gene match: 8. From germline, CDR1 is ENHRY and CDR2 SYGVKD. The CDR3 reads CAIKVPGQGTEAFF. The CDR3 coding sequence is TGTGCCATCAAGGTGCCTGGACAGGGGACTGAAGCTTTCTTT.

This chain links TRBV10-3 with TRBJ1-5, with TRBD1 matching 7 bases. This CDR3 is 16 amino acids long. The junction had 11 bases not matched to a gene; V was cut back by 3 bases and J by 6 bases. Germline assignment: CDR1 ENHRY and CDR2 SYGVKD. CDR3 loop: CAISDPLTGNAQPQHF. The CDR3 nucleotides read TGTGCCATCAGTGACCCGCTGACAGGGAACGCTCAGCCCCAGCATTTT.

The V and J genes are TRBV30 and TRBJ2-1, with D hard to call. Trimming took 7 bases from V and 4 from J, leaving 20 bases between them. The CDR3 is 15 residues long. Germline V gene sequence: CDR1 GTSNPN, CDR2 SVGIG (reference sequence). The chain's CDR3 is CASCCLNYPYNEQFF. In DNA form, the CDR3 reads TGTGCCTCCTGTTGTTTGAACTACCCATACAATGAGCAGTTCTTC.

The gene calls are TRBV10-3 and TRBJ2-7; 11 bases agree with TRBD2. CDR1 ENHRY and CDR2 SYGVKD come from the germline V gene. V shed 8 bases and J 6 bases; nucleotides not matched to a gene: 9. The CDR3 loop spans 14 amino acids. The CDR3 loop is CAIGTSGSFGEQYF. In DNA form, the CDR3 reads TGTGCCATCGGAACTAGCGGGAGTTTCGGCGAGCAGTACTTC.

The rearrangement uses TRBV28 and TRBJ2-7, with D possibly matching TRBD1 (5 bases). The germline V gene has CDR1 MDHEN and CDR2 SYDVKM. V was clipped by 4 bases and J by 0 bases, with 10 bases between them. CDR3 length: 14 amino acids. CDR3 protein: CASSSTADSYEQYF. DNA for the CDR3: TGTGCCAGCAGTTCGACAGCCGACTCCTACGAGCAGTACTTC.

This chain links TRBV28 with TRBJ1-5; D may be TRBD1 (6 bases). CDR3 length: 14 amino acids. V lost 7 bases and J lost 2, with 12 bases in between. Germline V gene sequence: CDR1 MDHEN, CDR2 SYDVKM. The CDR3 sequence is CASKTPGGNQPQHF. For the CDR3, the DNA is TGTGCCAGCAAAACCCCAGGGGGCAATCAGCCCCAGCATTTT.

CDR3 in DNA: TGTGCCAGCAGCCGAGTTAGCGGGAGGGTCTACAATGAGCAGTTCTTC. It is translated as CASSRVSGRVYNEQFF. V usage is TRBV3-1 (or the pseudogene TRBV3-2) and J usage is TRBJ2-1, with 11 bases matching TRBD2. This CDR3 contains 16 residues. Trimming removed 4 bases from V and 3 bases from J; junction bases left unmatched: 5. The germline V gene has CDR1 LGHDT and CDR2 YNNKEL (reference sequence).

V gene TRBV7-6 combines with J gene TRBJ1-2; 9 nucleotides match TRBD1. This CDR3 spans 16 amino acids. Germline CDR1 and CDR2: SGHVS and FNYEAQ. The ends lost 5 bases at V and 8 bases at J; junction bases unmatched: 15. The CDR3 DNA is TGTGCCAGCAGCCCACCCCCGACAGGGGGATGGTGGGGCTACACCTTC. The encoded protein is CASSPPPTGGWWGYTF.

In nucleotides, the CDR3 is TGCGCCAGCAGCCAAGCGATGACAGGGGTTAATGAAAAACTGTTTTTT. Translated, it gives CASSQAMTGVNEKLFF. The chain has TRBV4-3 and TRBJ1-4; 8 bases are a match to TRBD1. The CDR3 is 16 residues long. Unmatched junction bases numbered 5, after V lost 1 base and J lost 4 bases. In germline, CDR1 is LGHNA, CDR2 YSLEER.

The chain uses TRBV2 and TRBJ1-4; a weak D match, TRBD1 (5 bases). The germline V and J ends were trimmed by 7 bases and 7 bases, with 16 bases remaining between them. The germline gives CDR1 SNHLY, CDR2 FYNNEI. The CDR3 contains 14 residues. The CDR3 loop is CASTNGRGSEKLFF. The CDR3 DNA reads TGTGCCAGCACCAATGGACGGGGGAGTGAAAAACTGTTTTTT.

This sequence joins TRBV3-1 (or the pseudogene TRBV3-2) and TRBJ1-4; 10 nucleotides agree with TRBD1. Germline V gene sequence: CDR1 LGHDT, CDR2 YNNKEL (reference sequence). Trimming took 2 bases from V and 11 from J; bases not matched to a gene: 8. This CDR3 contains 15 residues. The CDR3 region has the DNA TGTGCCAGCAGCCAAAGGGGACAGGGGAGGCAGAAACTGTTTTTT. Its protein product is CASSQRGQGRQKLFF.

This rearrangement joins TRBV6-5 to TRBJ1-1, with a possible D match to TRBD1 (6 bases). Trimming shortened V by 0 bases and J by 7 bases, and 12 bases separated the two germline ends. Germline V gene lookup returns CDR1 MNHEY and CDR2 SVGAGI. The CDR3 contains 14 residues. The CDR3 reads CASSYSRGGLEAFF. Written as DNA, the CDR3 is TGTGCCAGCAGTTACTCGAGGGGGGGGCTTGAAGCTTTCTTT.

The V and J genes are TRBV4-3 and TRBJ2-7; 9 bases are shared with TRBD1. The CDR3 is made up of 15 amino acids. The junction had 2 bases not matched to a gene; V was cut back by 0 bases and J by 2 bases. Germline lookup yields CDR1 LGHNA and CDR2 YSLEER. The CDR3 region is CASSQDTGGPYEQYF. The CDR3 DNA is TGCGCCAGCAGCCAAGACACAGGGGGCCCCTACGAGCAGTACTTC.

CDR3 amino acids: CASSSQETQYF. The CDR3 coding sequence is TGTGCCAGCAGCTCGCAAGAGACCCAGTACTTC. The V call is TRBV7-3, the J call TRBJ2-5; no clear D. Germline-derived CDR1 and CDR2 are SGHTA and FQGTGA. The length of the CDR3 is 11 residues. Deletions cut 4 bases from V and 2 bases from J, with 2 bases between.

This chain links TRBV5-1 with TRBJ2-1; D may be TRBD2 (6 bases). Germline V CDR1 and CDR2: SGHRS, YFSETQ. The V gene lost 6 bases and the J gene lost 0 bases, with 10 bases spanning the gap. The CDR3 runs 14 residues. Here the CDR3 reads CASTREDSYNEQFF. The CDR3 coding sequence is TGCGCCAGCACAAGGGAGGACTCCTACAATGAGCAGTTCTTC.